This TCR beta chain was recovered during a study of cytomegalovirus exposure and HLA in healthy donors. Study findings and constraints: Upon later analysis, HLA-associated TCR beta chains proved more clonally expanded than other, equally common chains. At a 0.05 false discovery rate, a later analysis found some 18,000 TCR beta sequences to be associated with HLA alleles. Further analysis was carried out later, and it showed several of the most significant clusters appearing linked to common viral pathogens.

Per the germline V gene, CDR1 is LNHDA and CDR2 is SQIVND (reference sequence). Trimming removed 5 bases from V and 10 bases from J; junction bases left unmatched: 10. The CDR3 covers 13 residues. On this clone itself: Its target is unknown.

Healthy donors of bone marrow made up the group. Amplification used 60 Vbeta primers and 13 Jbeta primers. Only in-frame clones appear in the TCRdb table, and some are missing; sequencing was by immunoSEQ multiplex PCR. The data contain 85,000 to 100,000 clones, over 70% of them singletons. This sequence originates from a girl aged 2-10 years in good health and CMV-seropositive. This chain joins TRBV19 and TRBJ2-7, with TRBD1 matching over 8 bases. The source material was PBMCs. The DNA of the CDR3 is TGTGCCAGTAGTCCGGCAGGGGGCGCGGAACAGTACTTC. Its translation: CASSPAGGAEQYF.